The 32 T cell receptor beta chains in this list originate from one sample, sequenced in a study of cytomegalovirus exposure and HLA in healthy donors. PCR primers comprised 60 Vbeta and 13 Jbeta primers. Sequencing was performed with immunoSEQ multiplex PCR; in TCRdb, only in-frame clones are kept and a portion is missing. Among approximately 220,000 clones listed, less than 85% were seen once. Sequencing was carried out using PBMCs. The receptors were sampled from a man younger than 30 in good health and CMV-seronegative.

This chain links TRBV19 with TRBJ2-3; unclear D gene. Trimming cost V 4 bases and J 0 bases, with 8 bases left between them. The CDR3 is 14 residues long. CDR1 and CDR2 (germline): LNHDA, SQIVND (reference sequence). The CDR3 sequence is CASSRHQSTDTQYF. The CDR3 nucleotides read TGTGCCAGTAGTAGACACCAGAGCACAGATACGCAGTATTTT.

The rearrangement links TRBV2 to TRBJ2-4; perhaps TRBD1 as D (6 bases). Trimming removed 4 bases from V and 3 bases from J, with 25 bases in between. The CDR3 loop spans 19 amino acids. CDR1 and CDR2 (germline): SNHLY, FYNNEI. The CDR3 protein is CASSATDSALSFGKNIQYF. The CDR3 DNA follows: TGTGCCAGCAGTGCCACGGACAGCGCCCTGTCGTTTGGCAAAAACATTCAGTACTTC.

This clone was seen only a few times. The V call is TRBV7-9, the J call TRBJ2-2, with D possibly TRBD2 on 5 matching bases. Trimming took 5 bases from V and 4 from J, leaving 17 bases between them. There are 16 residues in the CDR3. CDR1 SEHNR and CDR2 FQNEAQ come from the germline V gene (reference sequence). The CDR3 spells CASSQLIGELTGELFF. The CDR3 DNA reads TGTGCCAGCAGCCAACTTATTGGGGAGCTCACCGGGGAGCTGTTTTTT.

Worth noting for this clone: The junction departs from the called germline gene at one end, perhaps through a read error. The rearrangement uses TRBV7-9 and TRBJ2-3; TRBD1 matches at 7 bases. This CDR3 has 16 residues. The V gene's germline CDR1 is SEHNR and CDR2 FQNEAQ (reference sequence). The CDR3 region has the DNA TGTGCCAGCAGTTTAGCAGGACAGGCGAGCACAGATACGCAGTATTTT. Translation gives CASSLAGQASTDTQYF.

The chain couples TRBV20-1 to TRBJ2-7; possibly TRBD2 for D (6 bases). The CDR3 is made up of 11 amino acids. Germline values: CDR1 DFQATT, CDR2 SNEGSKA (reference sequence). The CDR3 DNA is TGCACCACGGAGGGGTCCTACGAGCAGTACTTC. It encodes CTTEGSYEQYF.

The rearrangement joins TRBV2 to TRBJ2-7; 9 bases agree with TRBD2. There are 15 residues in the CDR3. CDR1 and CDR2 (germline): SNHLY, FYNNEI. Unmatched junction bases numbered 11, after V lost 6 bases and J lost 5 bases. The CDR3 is CASSLPGLARHEQYF. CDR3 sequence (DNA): TGTGCCAGCAGCCTACCGGGACTAGCCCGCCACGAGCAGTACTTC.

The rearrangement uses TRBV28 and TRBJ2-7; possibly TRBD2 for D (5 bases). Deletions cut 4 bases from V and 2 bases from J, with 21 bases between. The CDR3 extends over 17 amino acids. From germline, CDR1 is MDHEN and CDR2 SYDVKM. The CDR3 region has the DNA TGTGCCAGCAGTTCCCTCCCATGGTCGAGGGTGCCCTACGAGCAGTACTTC. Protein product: CASSSLPWSRVPYEQYF. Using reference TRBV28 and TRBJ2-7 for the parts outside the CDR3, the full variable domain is DVKVTQSSRYLVKRTGEKVFLECVQDMDHENMFWYRQDPGLGLRLIYFSYDVKMKEKGDIPEGYSVSREKKERFSLILESASTNQTSMYLCASSSLPWSRVPYEQYFGPGTRLTVT.

The CDR3 nucleotides are TGCGCCAGCAGCTTGTATGGACACCAACACTACGAGCAGTACTTC. Translated: CASSLYGHQHYEQYF. The rearrangement joins TRBV5-1 to TRBJ2-5; D possibly corresponds to TRBD1 (5 bases). The J call is uncertain, as TRBJ2-7 better fits the DNA end. CDR1 SGHRS and CDR2 YFSETQ come from the germline V gene. There are 15 residues in the CDR3.

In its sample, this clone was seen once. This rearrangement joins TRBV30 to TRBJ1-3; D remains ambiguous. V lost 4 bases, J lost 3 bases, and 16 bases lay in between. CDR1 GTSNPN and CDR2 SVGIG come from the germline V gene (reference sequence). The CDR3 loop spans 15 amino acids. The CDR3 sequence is CAWTPGVSSGNTIYF. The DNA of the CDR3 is TGTGCCTGGACCCCCGGGGTTTCGAGTGGAAACACCATATATTTT. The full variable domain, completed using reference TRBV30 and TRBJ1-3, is SQTIHQWPATLVQPVGSPLSLECTVEGTSNPNLYWYRQAAGRGLQLLFYSVGIGQISSEVPQNLSASRPQDRQFILSSKKLLLSDSGFYLCAWTPGVSSGNTIYFGEGSWLTVV.

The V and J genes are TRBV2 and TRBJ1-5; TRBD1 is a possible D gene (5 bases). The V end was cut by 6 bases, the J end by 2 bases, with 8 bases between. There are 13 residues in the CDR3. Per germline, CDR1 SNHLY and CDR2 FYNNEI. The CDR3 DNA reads TGTGCCAGCAGGGGGGAGGGCAATCAGCCCCAGCATTTT. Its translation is CASRGEGNQPQHF.

CDR3 DNA sequence: TGTGCCAGCAGACCTACCGGGACAGAATATGGCTACACCTTC. Its translation: CASRPTGTEYGYTF. The chain combines TRBV2 with TRBJ1-2; 7 bases are a match to TRBD1. CDR3 length: 14 residues. Germline V gene lookup returns CDR1 SNHLY and CDR2 FYNNEI. V dropped 6 bases and J dropped 5; count of bases not matched to a gene: 9.

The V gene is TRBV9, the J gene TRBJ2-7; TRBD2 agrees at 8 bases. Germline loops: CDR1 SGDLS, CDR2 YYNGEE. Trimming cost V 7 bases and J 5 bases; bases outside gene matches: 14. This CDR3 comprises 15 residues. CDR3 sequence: CASSTRAGGVDEQYF. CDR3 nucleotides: TGTGCCAGCTCCACAAGGGCGGGGGGCGTGGACGAGCAGTACTTC.

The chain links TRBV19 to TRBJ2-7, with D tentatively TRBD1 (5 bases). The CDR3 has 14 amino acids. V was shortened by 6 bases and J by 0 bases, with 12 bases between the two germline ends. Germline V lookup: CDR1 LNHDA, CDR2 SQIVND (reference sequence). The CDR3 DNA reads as TGTGCCAGTAGCCTCCAGGGATCCTCCTACGAGCAGTACTTC. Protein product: CASSLQGSSYEQYF.

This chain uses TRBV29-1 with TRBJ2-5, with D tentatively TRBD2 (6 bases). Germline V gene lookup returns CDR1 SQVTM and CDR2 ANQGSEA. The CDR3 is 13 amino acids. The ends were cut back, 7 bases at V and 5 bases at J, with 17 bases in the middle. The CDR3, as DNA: TGCAGCGCCCTCCGGGGGTTGGGGGAGACCCAGTACTTC. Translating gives CSALRGLGETQYF.

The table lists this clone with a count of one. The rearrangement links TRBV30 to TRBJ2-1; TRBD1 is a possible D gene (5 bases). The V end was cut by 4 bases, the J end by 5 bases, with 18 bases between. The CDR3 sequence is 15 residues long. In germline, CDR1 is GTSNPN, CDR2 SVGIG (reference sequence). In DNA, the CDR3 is TGTGCCTGGACAGCCTGGGGCAGGGCTGACAATGAGCAGTTCTTC. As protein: CAWTAWGRADNEQFF.

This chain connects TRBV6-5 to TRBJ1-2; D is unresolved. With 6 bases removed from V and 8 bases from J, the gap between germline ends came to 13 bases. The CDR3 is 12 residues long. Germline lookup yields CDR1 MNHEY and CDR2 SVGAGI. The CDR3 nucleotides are TGTGCCAGCAGGCTGGGAGGAGAAGGCTACACCTTC. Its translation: CASRLGGEGYTF.

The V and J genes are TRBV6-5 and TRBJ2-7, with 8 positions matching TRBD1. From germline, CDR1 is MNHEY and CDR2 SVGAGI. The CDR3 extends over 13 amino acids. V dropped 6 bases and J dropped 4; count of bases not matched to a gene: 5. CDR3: CASSGQGQYEQYF. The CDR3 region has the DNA TGTGCCAGCAGCGGACAGGGTCAGTACGAGCAGTACTTC.

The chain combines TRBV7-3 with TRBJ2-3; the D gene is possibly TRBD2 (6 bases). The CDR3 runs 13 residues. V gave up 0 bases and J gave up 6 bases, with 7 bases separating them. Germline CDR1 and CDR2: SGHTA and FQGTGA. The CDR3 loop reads CASSLTREDTQYF. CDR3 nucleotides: TGTGCCAGCAGCTTAACCCGGGAGGATACGCAGTATTTT.

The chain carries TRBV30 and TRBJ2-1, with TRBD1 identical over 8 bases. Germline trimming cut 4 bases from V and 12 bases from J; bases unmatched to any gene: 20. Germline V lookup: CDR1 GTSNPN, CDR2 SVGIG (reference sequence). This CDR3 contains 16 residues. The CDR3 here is CAWTGSLGGTGGRQFF. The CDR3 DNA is TGTGCCTGGACCGGAAGTTTAGGGGGGACAGGCGGCCGGCAGTTCTTC.

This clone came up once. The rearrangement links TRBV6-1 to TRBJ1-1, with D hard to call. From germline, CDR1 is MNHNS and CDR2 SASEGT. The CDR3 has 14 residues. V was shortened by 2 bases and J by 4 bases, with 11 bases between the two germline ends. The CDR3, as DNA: TGTGCCAGCAGTGAATACCTCTTCAGCACTGAAGCTTTCTTT. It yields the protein CASSEYLFSTEAFF.

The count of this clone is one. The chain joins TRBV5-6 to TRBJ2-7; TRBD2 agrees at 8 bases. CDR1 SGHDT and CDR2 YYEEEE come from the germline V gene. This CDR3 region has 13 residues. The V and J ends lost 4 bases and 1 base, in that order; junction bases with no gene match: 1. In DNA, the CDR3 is TGTGCCAGCAGCCGGGGGGGATCCTACGAGCAGTACTTC. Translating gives CASSRGGSYEQYF.

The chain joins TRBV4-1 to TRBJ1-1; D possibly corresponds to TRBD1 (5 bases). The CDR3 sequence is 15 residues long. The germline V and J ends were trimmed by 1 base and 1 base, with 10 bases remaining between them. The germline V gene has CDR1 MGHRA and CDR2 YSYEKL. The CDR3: CASSQGHQGNTEAFF. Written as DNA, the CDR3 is TGCGCCAGCAGCCAAGGCCATCAGGGGAACACTGAAGCTTTCTTT.

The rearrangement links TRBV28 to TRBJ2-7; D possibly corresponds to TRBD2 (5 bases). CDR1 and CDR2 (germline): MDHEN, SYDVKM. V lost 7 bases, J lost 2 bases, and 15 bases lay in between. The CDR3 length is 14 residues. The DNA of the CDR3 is TGTGCCAGCACCCTGGAGGTGGGAACCTACGAGCAGTACTTC. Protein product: CASTLEVGTYEQYF.

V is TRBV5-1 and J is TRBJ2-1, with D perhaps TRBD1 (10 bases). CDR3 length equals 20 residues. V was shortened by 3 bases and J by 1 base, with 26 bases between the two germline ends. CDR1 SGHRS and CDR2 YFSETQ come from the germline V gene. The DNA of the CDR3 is TGCGCCAGCAGCTCCTTACCGGGACAGGGGACTAGCCTTTCCTACAATGAGCAGTTCTTC. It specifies CASSSLPGQGTSLSYNEQFF. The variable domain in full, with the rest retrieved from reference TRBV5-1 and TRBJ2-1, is KAGVTQTPRYLIKTRGQQVTLSCSPISGHRSVSWYQQTPGQGLQFLFEYFSETQRNKGNFPGRFSGRQFSNSRSEMNVSTLELGDSALYLCASSSLPGQGTSLSYNEQFFGPGTRLTVL.

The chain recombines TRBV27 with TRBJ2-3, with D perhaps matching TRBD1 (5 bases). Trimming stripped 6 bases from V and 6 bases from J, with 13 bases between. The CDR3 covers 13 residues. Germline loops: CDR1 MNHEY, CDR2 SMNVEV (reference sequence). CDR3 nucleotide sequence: TGTGCCAGCAGGATCAGGGCCCCGGATACGCAGTATTTT. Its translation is CASRIRAPDTQYF.

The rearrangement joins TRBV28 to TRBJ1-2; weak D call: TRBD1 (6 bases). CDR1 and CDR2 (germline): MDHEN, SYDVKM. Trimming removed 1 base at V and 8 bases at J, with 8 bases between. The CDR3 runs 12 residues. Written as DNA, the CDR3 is TGTGCCAGCAGTTTATCGGGGGGCGGCTACACCTTC. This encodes CASSLSGGGYTF.

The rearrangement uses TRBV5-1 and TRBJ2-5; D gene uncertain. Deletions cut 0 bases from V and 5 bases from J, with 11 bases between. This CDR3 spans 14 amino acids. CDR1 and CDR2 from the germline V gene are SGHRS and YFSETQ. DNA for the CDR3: TGCGCCAGCAGCTTGGGTAGCCATTGGGAGACCCAGTACTTC. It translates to CASSLGSHWETQYF.

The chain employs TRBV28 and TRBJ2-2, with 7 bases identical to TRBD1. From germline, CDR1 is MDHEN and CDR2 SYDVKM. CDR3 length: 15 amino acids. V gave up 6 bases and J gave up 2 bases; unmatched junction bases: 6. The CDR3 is CASSLPGGNTGELFF. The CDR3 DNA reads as TGTGCCAGCAGCTTACCAGGGGGTAACACCGGGGAGCTGTTTTTT.

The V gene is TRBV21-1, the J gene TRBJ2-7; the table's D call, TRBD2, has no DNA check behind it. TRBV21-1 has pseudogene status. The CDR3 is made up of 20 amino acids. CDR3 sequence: CASSKATPSGRTSSYYEQYF. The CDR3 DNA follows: TGTGCCAGCAGCAAAGCGACCCCTAGCGGGAGGACCTCTTCTTACTACGAGCAGTACTTC.

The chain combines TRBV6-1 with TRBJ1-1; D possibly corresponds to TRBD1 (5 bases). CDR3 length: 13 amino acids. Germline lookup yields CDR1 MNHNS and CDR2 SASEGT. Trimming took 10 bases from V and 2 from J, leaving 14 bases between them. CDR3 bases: TGTGCCACCTCCGACAGCCAAAACACTGAAGCTTTCTTT. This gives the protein CATSDSQNTEAFF.

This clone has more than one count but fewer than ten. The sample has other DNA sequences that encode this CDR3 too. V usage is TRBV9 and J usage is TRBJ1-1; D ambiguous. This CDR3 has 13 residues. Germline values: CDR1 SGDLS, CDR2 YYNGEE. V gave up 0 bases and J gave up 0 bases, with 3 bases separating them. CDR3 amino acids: CASSVALNTEAFF. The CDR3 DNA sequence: TGTGCCAGCAGCGTAGCGTTGAACACTGAAGCTTTCTTT.

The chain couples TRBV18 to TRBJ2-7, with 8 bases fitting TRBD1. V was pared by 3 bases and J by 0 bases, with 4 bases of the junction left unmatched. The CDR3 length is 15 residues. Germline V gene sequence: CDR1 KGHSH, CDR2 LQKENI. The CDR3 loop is CASSPRQGISYEQYF. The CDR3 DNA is TGTGCCAGCTCACCCCGACAGGGGATCTCCTACGAGCAGTACTTC. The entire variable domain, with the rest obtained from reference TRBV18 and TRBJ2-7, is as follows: NAGVMQNPRHLVRRRGQEARLRCSPMKGHSHVYWYRQLPEEGLKFMVYLQKENIIDESGMPKERFSAEFPKEGPSILRIQQVVRGDSAAYFCASSPRQGISYEQYFGPGTRLTVT.